The present TCR beta chain was sequenced within a study of T cell changes during pregnancy in multiple sclerosis (dated by TCRdb to the late 2010s). Context from the whole study: The study examined how the T cell repertoire changed over the course of pregnancy in women with multiple sclerosis.

The method was the immunoSEQ multiplex PCR assay. Imported from immuneACCESS, the table was reduced by TCRdb to in-frame sequences with V and J called. These copies leave out some clones; in studies compared against another copy, an unresolved V gene accounts for under half, and the cause of the remainder is not known. Present in this sample are about 68,000 clones, 90% of which were seen just once. The ten largest clones represent more than 1.4% of the sample. On this clone: What this receptor recognizes is not known. It has no much larger one-base neighbor in the sample; base qualities were not kept.

Sequences were derived from peripheral blood, sampled in the third trimester of pregnancy. The clonotype originates from a female donor with multiple sclerosis, enrolled in a pregnancy study.

CDR3 sequence: CASSPQTGFGTEAFF. The DNA is TGCGCCAGCAGCCCGCAAACAGGGTTCGGCACTGAAGCTTTCTTT. The chain joins TRBV4-1 to TRBJ1-1, with a weak D call of TRBD1 (6 bases match). CDR1 and CDR2, looked up from the germline V gene, are MGHRA and YSYEKL. The trim is 4 bases for V and 4 bases for J, with a gap of 16 bases between the germline ends. Taken from cysteine to phenylalanine, the CDR3 has 15 residues. CDR3 DNA only is kept here, 45 bases in frame from base 1.